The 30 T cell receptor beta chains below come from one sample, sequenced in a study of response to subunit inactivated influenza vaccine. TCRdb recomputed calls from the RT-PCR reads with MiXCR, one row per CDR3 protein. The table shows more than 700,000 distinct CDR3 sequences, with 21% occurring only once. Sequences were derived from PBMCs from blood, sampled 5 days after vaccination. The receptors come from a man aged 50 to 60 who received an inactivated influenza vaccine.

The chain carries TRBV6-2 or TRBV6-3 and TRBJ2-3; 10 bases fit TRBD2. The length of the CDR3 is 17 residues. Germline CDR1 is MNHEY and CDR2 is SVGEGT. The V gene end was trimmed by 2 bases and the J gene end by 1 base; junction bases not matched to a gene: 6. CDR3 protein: CASSYLGLAERTDTQYF. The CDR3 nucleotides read TGTGCCAGCAGTTACCTCGGACTAGCGGAGCGCACAGATACGCAGTATTTT.

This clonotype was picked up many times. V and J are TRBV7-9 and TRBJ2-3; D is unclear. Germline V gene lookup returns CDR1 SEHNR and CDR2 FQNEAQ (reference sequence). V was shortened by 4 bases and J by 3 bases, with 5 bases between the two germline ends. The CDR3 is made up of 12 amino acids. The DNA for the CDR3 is TGTGCCAGCAGCTCCGTAACAGATACGCAGTATTTT. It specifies CASSSVTDTQYF.

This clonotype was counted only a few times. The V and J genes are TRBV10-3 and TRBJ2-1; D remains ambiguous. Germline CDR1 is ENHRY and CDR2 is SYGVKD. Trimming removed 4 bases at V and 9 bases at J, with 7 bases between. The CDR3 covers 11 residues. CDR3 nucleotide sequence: TGTGCCATCAGTGGAAGCTCTGAGCAGTTCTTC. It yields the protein CAISGSSEQFF.

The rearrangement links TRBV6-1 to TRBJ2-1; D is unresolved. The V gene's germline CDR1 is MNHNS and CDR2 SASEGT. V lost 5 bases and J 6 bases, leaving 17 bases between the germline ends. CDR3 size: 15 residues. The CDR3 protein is CASSRLVRGSNEQFF. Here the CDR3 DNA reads TGTGCCAGCAGTCGGCTTGTGAGAGGAAGCAATGAGCAGTTCTTC.

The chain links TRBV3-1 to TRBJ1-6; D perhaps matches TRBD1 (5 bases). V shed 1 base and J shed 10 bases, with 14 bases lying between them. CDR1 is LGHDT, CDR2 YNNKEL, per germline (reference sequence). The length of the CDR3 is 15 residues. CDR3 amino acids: CASSQGSGSYSPLHF. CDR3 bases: TGTGCCAGCAGCCAAGGGTCAGGGTCGTACTCACCCCTCCACTTT. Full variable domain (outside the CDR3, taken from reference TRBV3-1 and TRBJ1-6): DTAVSQTPKYLVTQMGNDKSIKCEQNLGHDTMYWYKQDSKKFLKIMFSYNNKELIINETVPNRFSPKSPDKAHLNLHINSLELGDSAVYFCASSQGSGSYSPLHFGNGTRLTVT.

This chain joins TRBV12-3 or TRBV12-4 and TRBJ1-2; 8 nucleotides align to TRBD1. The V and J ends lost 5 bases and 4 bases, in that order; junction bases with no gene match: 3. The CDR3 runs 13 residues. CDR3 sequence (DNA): TGTGCCAGCAGTGAGACAGGGGCCTATGGCTACACCTTC. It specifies CASSETGAYGYTF.

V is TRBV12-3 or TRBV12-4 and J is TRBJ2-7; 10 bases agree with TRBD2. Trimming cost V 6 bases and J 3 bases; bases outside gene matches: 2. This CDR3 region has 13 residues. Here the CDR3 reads CASRVAGGYEQYF. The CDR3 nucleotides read TGTGCCAGCAGAGTAGCGGGGGGCTACGAGCAGTACTTC.

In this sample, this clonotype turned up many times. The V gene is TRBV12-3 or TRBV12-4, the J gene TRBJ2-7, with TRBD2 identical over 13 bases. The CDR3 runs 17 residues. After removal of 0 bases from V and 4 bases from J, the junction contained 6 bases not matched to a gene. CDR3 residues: CASSLARTSGRPYEQYF. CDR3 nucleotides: TGTGCCAGCAGTTTAGCGAGGACTAGCGGGAGACCTTACGAGCAGTACTTC.

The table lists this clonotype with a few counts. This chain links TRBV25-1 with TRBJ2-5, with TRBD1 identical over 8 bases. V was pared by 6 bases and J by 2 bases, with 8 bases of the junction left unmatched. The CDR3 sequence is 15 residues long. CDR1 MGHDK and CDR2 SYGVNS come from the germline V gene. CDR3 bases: TGTGCCAGCAGCACTCTGACAGGGGCGCAAGAGACCCAGTACTTC. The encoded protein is CASSTLTGAQETQYF.

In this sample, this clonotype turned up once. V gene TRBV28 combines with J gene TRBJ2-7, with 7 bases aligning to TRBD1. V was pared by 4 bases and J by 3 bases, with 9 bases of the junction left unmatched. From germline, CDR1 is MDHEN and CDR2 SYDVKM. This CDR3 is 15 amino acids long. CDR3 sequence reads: CASSSDRLGYYEQYF. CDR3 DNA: TGTGCCAGCAGTTCGGACAGGTTGGGATACTACGAGCAGTACTTC. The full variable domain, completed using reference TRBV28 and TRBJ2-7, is DVKVTQSSRYLVKRTGEKVFLECVQDMDHENMFWYRQDPGLGLRLIYFSYDVKMKEKGDIPEGYSVSREKKERFSLILESASTNQTSMYLCASSSDRLGYYEQYFGPGTRLTVT.

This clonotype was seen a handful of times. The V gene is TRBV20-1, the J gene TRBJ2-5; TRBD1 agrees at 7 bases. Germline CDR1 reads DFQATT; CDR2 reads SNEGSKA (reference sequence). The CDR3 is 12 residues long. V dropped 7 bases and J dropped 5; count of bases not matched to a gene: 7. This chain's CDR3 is CSVRTGGETQYF. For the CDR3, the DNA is TGCAGTGTTAGGACAGGTGGGGAGACCCAGTACTTC.

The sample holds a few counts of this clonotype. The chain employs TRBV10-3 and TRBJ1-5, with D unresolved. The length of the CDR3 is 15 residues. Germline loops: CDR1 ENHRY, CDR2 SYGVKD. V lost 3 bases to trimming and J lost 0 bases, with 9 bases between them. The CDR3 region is CAISDATASNQPQHF. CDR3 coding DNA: TGTGCCATCAGTGACGCCACGGCTAGCAATCAGCCCCAGCATTTT.

CDR3 amino acids: CAISETSGLAKNIQYF. In DNA, the CDR3 is TGTGCCATCAGTGAGACGTCGGGTTTAGCCAAAAACATTCAGTACTTC. The chain uses TRBV10-3 and TRBJ2-4; D is uncertain. Germline values: CDR1 ENHRY, CDR2 SYGVKD. The V and J ends lost 2 bases and 0 bases respectively, with 11 bases between them. The CDR3 spans 16 residues.

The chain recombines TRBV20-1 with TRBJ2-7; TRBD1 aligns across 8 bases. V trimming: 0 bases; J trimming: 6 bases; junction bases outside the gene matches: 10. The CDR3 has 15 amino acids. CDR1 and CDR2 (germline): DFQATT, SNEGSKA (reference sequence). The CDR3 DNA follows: TGCAGTGCTAGAGATCCCCTCACAGGGGGTGCCGAGCAGTACTTC. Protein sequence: CSARDPLTGGAEQYF.

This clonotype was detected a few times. CDR3 residues: CASSYSGTSGIHEQFF. As DNA, the CDR3 is TGTGCCAGCAGTTACTCCGGGACTAGCGGGATCCATGAGCAGTTCTTC. The V gene is TRBV6-2 or TRBV6-3, the J gene TRBJ2-1; 13 bases are a match to TRBD2. With 0 bases clipped from V and 8 bases from J, the junction kept 4 bases outside the gene matches. This CDR3 is built from 16 residues. Germline CDR1 reads MNHEY; CDR2 reads SVGEGT.

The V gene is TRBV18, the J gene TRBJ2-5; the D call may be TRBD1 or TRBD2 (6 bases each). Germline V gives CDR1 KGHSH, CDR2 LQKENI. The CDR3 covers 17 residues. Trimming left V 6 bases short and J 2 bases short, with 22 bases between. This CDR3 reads CASSTRGGSGTQETQYF. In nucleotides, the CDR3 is TGTGCCAGCTCGACCCGAGGGGGTAGCGGAACTCAAGAGACCCAGTACTTC. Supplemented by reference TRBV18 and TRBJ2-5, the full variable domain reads NAGVMQNPRHLVRRRGQEARLRCSPMKGHSHVYWYRQLPEEGLKFMVYLQKENIIDESGMPKERFSAEFPKEGPSILRIQQVVRGDSAAYFCASSTRGGSGTQETQYFGPGTRLLVL.

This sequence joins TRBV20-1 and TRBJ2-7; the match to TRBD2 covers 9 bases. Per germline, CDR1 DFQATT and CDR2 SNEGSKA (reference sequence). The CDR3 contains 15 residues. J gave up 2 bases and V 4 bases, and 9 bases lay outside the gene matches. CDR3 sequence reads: CSAMLAGRVTYEQYF. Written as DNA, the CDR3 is TGCAGTGCTATGCTAGCGGGAAGGGTAACCTACGAGCAGTACTTC.

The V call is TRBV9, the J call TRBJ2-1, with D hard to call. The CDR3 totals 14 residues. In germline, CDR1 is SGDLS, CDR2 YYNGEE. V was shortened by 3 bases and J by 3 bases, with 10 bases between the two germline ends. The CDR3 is CASSGQRNYNEQFF. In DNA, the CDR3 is TGTGCCAGCAGCGGGCAGAGGAACTACAATGAGCAGTTCTTC.

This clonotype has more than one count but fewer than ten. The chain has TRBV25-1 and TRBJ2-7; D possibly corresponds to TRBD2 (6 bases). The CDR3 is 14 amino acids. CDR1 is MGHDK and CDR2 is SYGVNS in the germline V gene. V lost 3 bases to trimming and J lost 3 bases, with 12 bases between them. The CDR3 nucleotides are TGTGCCAGCAGTGACTCGGGACTTAGCTACGAGCAGTACTTC. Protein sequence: CASSDSGLSYEQYF.

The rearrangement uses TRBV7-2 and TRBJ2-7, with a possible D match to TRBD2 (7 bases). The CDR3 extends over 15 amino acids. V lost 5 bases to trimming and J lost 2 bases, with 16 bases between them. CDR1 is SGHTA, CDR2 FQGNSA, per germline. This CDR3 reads CASSPGGGLAYEQYF. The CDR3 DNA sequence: TGTGCCAGCAGCCCTGGGGGGGGGCTCGCCTACGAGCAGTACTTC.

CDR3 residues: CASSLDRVDYGYTF. CDR3 bases: TGTGCCAGCAGTTTGGACCGAGTTGACTATGGCTACACCTTC. This chain uses TRBV12-3 or TRBV12-4 with TRBJ1-2, with D unresolved. The CDR3 runs 14 residues. V lost 3 bases and J lost 3, with 11 bases in between.

The CDR3 sequence is CSARPGFYEQYF. CDR3 DNA sequence: TGCAGTGCTAGGCCCGGATTCTACGAGCAGTACTTC. The gene calls are TRBV20-1 and TRBJ2-7; D unresolved. V was pared by 3 bases and J by 3 bases, with 9 bases between. This CDR3 comprises 12 residues. Germline-derived CDR1 and CDR2 are DFQATT and SNEGSKA (reference sequence).

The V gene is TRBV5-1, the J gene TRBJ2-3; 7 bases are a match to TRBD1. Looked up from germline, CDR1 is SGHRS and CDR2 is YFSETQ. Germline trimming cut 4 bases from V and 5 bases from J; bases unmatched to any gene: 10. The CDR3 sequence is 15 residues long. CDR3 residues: CASSPMTGRGDTQYF. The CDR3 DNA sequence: TGCGCCAGCAGCCCAATGACAGGGCGAGGAGATACGCAGTATTTT.

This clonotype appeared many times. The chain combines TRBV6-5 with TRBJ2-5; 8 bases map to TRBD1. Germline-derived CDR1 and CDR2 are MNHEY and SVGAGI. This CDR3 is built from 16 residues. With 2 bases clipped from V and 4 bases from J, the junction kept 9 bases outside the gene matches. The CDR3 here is CASSYSPTGGGETQYF. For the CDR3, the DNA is TGTGCCAGCAGTTACAGCCCCACAGGGGGTGGAGAGACCCAGTACTTC.

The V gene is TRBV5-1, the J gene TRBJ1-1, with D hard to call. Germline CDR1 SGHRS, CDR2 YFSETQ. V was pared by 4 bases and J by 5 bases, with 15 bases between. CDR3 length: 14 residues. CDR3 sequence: CASSPGFGETEAFF. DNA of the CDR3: TGCGCCAGCAGCCCGGGGTTCGGGGAGACTGAAGCTTTCTTT.

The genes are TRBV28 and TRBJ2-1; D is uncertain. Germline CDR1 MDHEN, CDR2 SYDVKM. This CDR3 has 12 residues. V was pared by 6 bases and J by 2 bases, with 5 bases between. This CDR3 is CASRDTYNEQFF. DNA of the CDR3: TGTGCCAGCAGGGATACCTACAATGAGCAGTTCTTC.

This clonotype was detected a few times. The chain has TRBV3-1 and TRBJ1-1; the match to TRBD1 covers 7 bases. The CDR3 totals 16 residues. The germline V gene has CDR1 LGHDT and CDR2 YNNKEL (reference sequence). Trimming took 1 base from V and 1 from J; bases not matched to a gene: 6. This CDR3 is CASSQGNRGRNTEAFF. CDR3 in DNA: TGTGCCAGCAGCCAAGGGAACAGGGGTAGGAACACTGAAGCTTTCTTT.

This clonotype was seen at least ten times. CDR3 coding DNA: TGTGCCAGCAGCTTAGTAGGGACAGGAGAAGAGCAGTACTTC. It encodes CASSLVGTGEEQYF. The rearrangement uses TRBV7-8 and TRBJ2-7, with TRBD1 identical over 8 bases. There are 14 residues in the CDR3. Germline V gene lookup returns CDR1 SGHVS and CDR2 FQNEAQ. The V and J ends lost 1 base and 7 bases, in that order; junction bases with no gene match: 6.

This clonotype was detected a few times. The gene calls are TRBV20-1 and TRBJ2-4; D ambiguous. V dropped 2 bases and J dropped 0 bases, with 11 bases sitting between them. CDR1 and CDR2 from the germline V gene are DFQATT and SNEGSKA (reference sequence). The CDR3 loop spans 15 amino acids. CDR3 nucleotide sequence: TGCAGTGCTAGAAACGCGGACGGAGCCAAAAACATTCAGTACTTC. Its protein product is CSARNADGAKNIQYF.

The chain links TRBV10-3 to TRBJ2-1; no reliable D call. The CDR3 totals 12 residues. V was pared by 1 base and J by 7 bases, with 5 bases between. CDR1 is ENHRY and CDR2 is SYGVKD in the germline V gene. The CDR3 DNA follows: TGTGCCATCAGTGAGTTGGCAAATGAGCAGTTCTTC. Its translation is CAISELANEQFF.